The present T cell receptor (beta chain) was sequenced within a study of blood T cell repertoires in COVID-19. Study-wide context: Collection of acute and convalescent COVID-19 samples took place in the United States, Italy and Spain.

V lost 6 bases and J lost 5, with 11 bases in between. The germline V gene encodes CDR1 MNHEY and CDR2 SVGAGI. The CDR3 is 14 residues long. Profiled with immunoSEQ multiplex PCR; TCRdb holds only in-frame clones, not every one. The sample lists over 75,000 clones, roughly four fifths occurring once. The sequence was obtained from a man between 70 and 80 years old with acute or convalescent COVID-19. The specimen sequenced was peripheral blood. The chain combines TRBV6-5 with TRBJ1-6, with a tentative D call TRBD1 (6 bases). CDR3 nucleotide sequence: TGTGCCAGCAGGTTTGGACAGAATAATTCACCCCTCCACTTT. This gives the protein CASRFGQNNSPLHF.